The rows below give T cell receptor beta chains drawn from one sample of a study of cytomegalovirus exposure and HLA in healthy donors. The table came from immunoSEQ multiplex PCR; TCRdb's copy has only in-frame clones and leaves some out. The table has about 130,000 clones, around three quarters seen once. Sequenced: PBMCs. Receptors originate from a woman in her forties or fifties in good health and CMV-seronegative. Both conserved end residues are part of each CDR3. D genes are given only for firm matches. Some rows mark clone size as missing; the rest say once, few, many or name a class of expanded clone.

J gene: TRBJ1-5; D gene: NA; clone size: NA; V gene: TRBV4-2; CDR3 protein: CASSQEGVRGGNQPQHF; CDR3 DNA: TGTGCCAGCAGCCAAGAAGGAGTCAGGGGTGGCAATCAGCCCCAGCATTTT
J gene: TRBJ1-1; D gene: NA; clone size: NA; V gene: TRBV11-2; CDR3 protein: CASSARQTTEAFF; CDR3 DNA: TGTGCCAGCAGCGCCCGACAGACCACTGAAGCTTTCTTT
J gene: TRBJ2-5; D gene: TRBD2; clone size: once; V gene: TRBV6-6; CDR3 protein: CASSSPRGRAQETQYF; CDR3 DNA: TGTGCCAGCAGTTCCCCCCGCGGGAGGGCCCAAGAGACCCAGTACTTC
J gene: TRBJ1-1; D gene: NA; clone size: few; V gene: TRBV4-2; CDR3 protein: CASSQDEGANTEAFF; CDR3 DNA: TGTGCCAGCAGCCAAGACGAGGGTGCTAACACTGAAGCTTTCTTT
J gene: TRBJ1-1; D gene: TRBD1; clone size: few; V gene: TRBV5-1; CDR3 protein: CASSLQGFTEAFF; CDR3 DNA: TGCGCCAGCAGCTTACAGGGGTTCACTGAAGCTTTCTTT
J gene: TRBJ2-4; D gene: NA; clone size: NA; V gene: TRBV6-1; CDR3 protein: CASSRDPLLIQYF; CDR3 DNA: TGTGCCAGCAGCCGAGACCCCCTACTAATTCAGTACTTC
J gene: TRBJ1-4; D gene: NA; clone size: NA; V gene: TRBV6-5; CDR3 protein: CASSYGAATNEKLFF; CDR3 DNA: TGTGCCAGCAGTTACGGGGCAGCAACTAATGAAAAACTGTTTTTT
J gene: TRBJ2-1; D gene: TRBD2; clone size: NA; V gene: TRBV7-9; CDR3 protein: CASSLVTSGRAVYNEQFF; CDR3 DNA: TGTGCCAGCAGCTTGGTAACTAGCGGGAGGGCCGTCTACAATGAGCAGTTCTTC
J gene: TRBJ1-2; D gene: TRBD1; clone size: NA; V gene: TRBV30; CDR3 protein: CAWSVRGTGFGGYTF; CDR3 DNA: TGTGCCTGGAGTGTACGCGGGACAGGGTTCGGGGGCTACACCTTC
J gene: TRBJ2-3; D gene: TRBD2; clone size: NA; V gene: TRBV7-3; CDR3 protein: CASSLSGSADTQYF; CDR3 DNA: TGTGCCAGCAGCTTAAGCGGGAGCGCAGATACGCAGTATTTT
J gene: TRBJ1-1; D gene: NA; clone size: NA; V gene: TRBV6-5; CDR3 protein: CATSESGLYTEAFF; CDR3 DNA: TGTGCCACTTCTGAGAGCGGATTGTACACTGAAGCTTTCTTT
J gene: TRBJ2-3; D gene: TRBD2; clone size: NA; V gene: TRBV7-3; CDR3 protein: CASSREAGVTDTQYF; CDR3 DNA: TGTGCCAGCAGCCGTGAGGCGGGGGTCACAGATACGCAGTATTTT
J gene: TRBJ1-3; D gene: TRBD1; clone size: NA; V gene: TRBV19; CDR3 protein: CASSPRTGAGNTIYF; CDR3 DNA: TGTGCCAGTAGTCCTCGGACAGGGGCTGGAAACACCATATATTTT
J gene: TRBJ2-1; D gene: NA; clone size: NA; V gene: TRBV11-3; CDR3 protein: CASSLVVGNEQFF; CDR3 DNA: TGTGCCAGCAGCTTAGTAGTCGGCAATGAGCAGTTCTTC
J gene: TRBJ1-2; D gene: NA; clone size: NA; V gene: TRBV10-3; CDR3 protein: CAIRIAPNINYGYTF; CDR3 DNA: TGTGCCATCAGGATAGCCCCAAACATTAACTATGGCTACACCTTC
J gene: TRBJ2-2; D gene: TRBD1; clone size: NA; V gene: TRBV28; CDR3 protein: CASHSRQGNTGELFF; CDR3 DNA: TGTGCCAGCCATTCCCGACAGGGGAACACCGGGGAGCTGTTTTTT